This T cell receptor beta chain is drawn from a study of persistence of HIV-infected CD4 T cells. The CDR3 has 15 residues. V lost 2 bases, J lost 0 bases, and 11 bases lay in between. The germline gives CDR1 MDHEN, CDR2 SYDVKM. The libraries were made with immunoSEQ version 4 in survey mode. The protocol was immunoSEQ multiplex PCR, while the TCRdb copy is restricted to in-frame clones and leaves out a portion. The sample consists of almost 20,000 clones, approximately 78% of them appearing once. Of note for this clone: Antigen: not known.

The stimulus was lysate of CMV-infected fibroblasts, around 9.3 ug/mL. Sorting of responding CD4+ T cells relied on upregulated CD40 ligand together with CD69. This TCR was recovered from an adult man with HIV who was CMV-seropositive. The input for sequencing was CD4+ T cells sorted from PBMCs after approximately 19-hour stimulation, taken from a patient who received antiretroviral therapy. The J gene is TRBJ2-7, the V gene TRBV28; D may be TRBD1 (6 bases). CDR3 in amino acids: CASSLGGPSSYEQYF. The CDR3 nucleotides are TGTGCCAGCAGTTTAGGGGGCCCTTCCTCCTACGAGCAGTACTTC.